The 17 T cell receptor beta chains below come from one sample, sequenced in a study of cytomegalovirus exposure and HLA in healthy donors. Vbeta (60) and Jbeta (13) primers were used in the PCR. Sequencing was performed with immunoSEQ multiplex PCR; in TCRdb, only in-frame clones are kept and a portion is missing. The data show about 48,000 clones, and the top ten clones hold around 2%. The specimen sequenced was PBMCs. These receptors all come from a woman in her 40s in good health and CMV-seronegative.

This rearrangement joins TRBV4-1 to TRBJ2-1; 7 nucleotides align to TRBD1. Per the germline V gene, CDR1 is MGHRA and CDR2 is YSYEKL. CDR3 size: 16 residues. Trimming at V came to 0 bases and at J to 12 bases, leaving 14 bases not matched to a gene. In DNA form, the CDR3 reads TGCGCCAGCAGCCAAGATCGTGAGGCAGGGGGTTTTGGGCAGTTCTTC. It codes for CASSQDREAGGFGQFF.

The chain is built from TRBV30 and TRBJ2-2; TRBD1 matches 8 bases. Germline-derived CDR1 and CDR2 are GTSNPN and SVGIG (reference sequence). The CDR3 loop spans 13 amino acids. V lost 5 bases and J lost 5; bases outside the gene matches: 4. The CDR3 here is CAWRQGWTGELFF. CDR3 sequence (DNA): TGTGCCTGGCGACAGGGGTGGACCGGGGAGCTGTTTTTT.

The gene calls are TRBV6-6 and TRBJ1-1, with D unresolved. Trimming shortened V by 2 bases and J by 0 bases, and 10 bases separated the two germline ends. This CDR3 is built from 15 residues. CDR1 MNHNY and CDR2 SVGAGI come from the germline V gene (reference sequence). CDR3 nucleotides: TGTGCCAGCAGTTACGAGGAGGTACTGAACACTGAAGCTTTCTTT. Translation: CASSYEEVLNTEAFF.

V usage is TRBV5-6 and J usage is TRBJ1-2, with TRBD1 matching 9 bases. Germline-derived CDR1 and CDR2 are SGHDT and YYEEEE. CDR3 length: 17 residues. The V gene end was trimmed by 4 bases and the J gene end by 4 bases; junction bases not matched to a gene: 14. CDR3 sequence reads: CASSAILTGGAGYGYTF. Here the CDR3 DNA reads TGTGCCAGCAGCGCCATTCTCACAGGGGGCGCCGGCTATGGCTACACCTTC.

CDR3 region: CASSTSTGIRTGELFF. DNA for the CDR3: TGTGCCAGCAGCACCTCGACAGGGATCAGAACCGGGGAGCTGTTTTTT. The chain couples TRBV9 to TRBJ2-2; TRBD1 matches at 7 bases. CDR3 length: 16 residues. The V and J ends lost 4 bases and 5 bases, in that order; junction bases with no gene match: 11. The V gene's germline CDR1 is SGDLS and CDR2 YYNGEE.

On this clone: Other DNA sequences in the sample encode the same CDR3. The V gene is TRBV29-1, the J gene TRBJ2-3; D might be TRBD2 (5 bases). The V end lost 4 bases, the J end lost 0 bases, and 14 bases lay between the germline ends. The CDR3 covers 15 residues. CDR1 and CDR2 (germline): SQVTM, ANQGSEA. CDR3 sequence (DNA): TGCAGCGTTGTACTGCGGGCACCTAGCACAGATACGCAGTATTTT. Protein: CSVVLRAPSTDTQYF.

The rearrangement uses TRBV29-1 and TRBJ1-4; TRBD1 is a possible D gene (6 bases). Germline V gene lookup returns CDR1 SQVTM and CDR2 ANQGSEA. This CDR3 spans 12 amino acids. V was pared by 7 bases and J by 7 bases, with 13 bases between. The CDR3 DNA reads TGCAGCGCCTCACAGGGTGGTGAAAAACTGTTTTTT. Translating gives CSASQGGEKLFF.

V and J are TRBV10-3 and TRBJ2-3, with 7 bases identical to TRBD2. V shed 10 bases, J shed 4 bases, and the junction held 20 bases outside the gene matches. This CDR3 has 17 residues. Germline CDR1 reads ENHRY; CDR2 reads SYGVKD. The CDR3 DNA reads TGTGCCAGCGCCCCCACCGTCCAGCGGGGAGGTCCAGATACGCAGTATTTT. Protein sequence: CASAPTVQRGGPDTQYF.

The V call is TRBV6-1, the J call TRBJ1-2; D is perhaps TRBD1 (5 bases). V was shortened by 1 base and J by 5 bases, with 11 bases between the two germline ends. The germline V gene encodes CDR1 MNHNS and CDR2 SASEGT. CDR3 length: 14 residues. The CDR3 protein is CASSEVAGPYGYTF. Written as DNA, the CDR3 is TGTGCCAGCAGTGAAGTTGCGGGACCGTATGGCTACACCTTC.

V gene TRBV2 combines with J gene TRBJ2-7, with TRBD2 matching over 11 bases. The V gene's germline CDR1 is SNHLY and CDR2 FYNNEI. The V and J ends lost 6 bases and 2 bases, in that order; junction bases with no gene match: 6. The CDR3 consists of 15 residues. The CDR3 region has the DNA TGTGCCAGCAGGAGACTAGCGGGGAGCACCTACGAGCAGTACTTC. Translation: CASRRLAGSTYEQYF.

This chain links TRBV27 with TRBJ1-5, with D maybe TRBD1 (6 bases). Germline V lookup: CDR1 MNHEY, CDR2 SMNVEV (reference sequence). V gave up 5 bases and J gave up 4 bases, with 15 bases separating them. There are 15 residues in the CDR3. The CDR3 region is CASSQWTASNQPQHF. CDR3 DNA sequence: TGTGCCAGCAGTCAATGGACAGCTAGTAATCAGCCCCAGCATTTT.

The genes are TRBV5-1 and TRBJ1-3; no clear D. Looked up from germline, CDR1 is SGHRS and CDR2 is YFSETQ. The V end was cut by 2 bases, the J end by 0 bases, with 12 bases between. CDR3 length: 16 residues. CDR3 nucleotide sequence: TGCGCCAGCAGCTTAGGACTGGTAAGCTCTGGAAACACCATATATTTT. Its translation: CASSLGLVSSGNTIYF.

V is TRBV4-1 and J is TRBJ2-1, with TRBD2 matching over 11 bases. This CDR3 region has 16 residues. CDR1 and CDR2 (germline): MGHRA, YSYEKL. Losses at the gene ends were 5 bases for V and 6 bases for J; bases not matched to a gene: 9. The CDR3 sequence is CASSFPSGGLANEQFF. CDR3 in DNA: TGCGCCAGCAGCTTCCCTAGCGGGGGGCTTGCCAATGAGCAGTTCTTC.

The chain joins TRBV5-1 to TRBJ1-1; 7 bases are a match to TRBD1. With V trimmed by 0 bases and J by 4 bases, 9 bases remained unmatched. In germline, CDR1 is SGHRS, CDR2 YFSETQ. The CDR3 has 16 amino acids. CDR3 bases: TGCGCCAGCAGCTTGGTCTCAGGGGGAATGGGCACTGAAGCTTTCTTT. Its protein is CASSLVSGGMGTEAFF. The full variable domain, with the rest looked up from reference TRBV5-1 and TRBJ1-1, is KAGVTQTPRYLIKTRGQQVTLSCSPISGHRSVSWYQQTPGQGLQFLFEYFSETQRNKGNFPGRFSGRQFSNSRSEMNVSTLELGDSALYLCASSLVSGGMGTEAFFGQGTRLTVV.

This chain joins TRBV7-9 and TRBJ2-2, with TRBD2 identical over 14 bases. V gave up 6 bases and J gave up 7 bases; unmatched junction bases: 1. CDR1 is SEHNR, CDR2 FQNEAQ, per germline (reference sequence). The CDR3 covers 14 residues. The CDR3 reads CASRGLAGVGELFF. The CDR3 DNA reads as TGTGCCAGCAGGGGACTAGCGGGAGTCGGGGAGCTGTTTTTT.

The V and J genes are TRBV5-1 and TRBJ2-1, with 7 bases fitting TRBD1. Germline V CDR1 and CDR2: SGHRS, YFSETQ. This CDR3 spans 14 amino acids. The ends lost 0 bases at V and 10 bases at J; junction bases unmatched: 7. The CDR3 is CASSLAENRGEQFF. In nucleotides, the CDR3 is TGCGCCAGCAGCTTGGCGGAGAACAGGGGCGAGCAGTTCTTC.

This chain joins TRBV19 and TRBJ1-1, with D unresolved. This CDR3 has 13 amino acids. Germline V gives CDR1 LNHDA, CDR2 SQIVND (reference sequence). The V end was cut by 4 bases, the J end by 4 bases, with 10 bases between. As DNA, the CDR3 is TGTGCCAGTAGTACCCAATCGGGCACTGAAGCTTTCTTT. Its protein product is CASSTQSGTEAFF.